This T cell receptor (beta chain) was profiled in a study of CD8 T cells in ankylosing spondylitis. Study results and caveats: With a CD8+ phenotype, disease-linked clones were relatively rare in peripheral blood. Ankylosing spondylitis blood appeared to be characterized by a TCR beta motif of under 10 highly homologous variants. The authors reported significant enrichment of disease-linked clones in matched ankylosing spondylitis synovial fluid.

Library preparation for TCR beta used quantitative 5'-RACE with molecular barcodes. Via MiXCR, TCRdb re-called the 5' RACE reads, giving one row per CDR3 protein. The repertoire has around 230,000 distinct CDR3 sequences, around 9.1% of them found once; the top ten carry nearly 7%. CDR1 LNHNV and CDR2 YYDKDF come from the germline V gene (reference sequence). CDR3 length: 16 residues. Trimming removed 2 bases at V and 0 bases at J, with 11 bases between. Many counts were recorded for this clonotype. As yet, its antigen is unknown. The chain carries TRBV15 and TRBJ2-1; D is possibly TRBD2 (6 bases). Sequenced material: blood, either unsorted or a sorted T cell fraction (not recorded which). This clonotype was sampled from a male donor with ankylosing spondylitis or in good health (not recorded which). The CDR3 here is CATSRLNGGSYNEQFF. The CDR3 region has the DNA TGTGCCACCAGCAGACTAAACGGGGGCTCCTACAATGAGCAGTTCTTC.